The clone carrying this T cell receptor beta chain occurred a few times. These data are taken from a study of molecular identifiers for immune sequencing clone quantification. About the study: RNA from around 20,000 or 100,000 naive CD8 cells was split five ways in replicates, with four sequenced.

Germline values: CDR1 LGHNA, CDR2 YNFKEQ. V was trimmed by 0 bases and J by 0 bases, leaving 9 bases between them. There are 16 residues in the CDR3. TCRdb called the PCR reads again in MiXCR, with one record for every CDR3 protein. The sample holds 460,000 or so distinct CDR3 sequences, less than 30% seen once. The origin of this receptor is a human donor in good health. Some libraries in this study had Jurkat cell RNA spiked in. The rearrangement uses TRBV4-2 and TRBJ2-1; D not certain. Sequenced input: naive CD8+ T cells from blood, with Jurkat cell RNA spiked in. Regarding subset: FACS-sorted CD8+CD4-CCR7+CD45RA+ naive T cells. The CDR3 is CASSQEEASSYNEQFF. The CDR3 DNA sequence: TGTGCCAGCAGCCAAGAAGAGGCTAGCTCCTACAATGAGCAGTTCTTC.